These T cell receptor beta chains were read from a single sample in a study of T cell changes during pregnancy in multiple sclerosis. Only in-frame clones appear in the TCRdb table, and some are missing; sequencing was by immunoSEQ multiplex PCR. This table has around 95,000 clones, 90% to 95% appearing once. The sample was peripheral blood, taken after pregnancy. These receptor sequences come from a female donor in good health, enrolled as a control in a pregnancy study. Each CDR3 is given with its conserved first and last residue. Fields, in order: D gene, V gene, J gene, CDR3 protein, CDR3 DNA. A D gene is named only where the DNA matches it firmly.

D: TRBD2; V: TRBV28; J: TRBJ2-1; CDR3: CASSLYLAGGSYNEQFF; DNA: TGTGCCAGCAGTTTGTATCTAGCGGGAGGGTCCTACAATGAGCAGTTCTTC
D: TRBD1; V: TRBV7-8; J: TRBJ2-7; CDR3: CASSSTGGSSYEQYF; DNA: TGTGCCAGCAGCTCCACAGGGGGCAGTTCCTACGAGCAGTACTTC
D: TRBD1; V: TRBV6-6; J: TRBJ1-4; CDR3: CASRDGTGPNEKLFF; DNA: TGTGCCAGCAGGGATGGGACAGGCCCTAATGAAAAACTGTTTTTT
D: NA; V: TRBV29-1; J: TRBJ1-1; CDR3: CSVEVQINTEAFF; DNA: TGCAGCGTTGAAGTACAGATCAACACTGAAGCTTTCTTT
D: NA; V: TRBV10-3; J: TRBJ2-2; CDR3: CAISETGTGELFF; DNA: TGTGCCATCAGTGAGACCGGCACCGGGGAGCTGTTTTTT
D: TRBD1; V: TRBV5-6; J: TRBJ1-2; CDR3: CASSLGQGAGGYTF; DNA: TGTGCCAGCAGCCTGGGACAGGGGGCAGGTGGCTACACCTTC
D: NA; V: TRBV15; J: TRBJ2-6; CDR3: CATSRDPRRVSGANVLTF; DNA: TGTGCCACCAGCAGAGATCCTCGGCGGGTCTCTGGGGCCAACGTCCTGACTTTC
D: TRBD1; V: TRBV2; J: TRBJ1-5; CDR3: CASRDRGLTQHF; DNA: TGTGCCAGCAGAGACAGGGGTCTGACCCAGCATTTT
D: TRBD2; V: TRBV4-1; J: TRBJ2-1; CDR3: CASSQPRTSGRSNEQFF; DNA: TGCGCCAGCAGCCAACCCCGGACTAGCGGGAGGTCTAATGAGCAGTTCTTC
D: TRBD1; V: TRBV7-8; J: TRBJ1-6; CDR3: CASSRWDRGNSPLHF; DNA: TGTGCCAGCAGCCGGTGGGACAGGGGAAATTCACCCCTCCACTTT
D: TRBD2; V: TRBV29-1; J: TRBJ2-1; CDR3: CSGLGTSGRSYNEQFF; DNA: TGCAGCGGGCTCGGGACTAGCGGGCGCTCCTACAATGAGCAGTTCTTC
D: NA; V: TRBV29-1; J: TRBJ2-7; CDR3: CSVVWMGGTGYEQYF; DNA: TGCAGCGTTGTTTGGATGGGAGGAACCGGCTACGAGCAGTACTTC
D: NA; V: TRBV28; J: TRBJ2-7; CDR3: CASRTGGARTYEQYF; DNA: TGTGCCAGCAGGACTGGAGGGGCACGGACCTACGAGCAGTACTTC
D: TRBD2; V: TRBV5-1; J: TRBJ2-1; CDR3: CASSLGSSGSYNEQFF; DNA: TGCGCCAGCAGCTTGGGTTCTAGCGGGAGCTACAATGAGCAGTTCTTC
D: TRBD2; V: TRBV6-6; J: TRBJ2-3; CDR3: CASSYPGTSGSRPPDF; DNA: TGTGCCAGCAGTTACCCCGGGACTAGCGGGAGTAGGCCCCCAGATTTT
D: TRBD1; V: TRBV7-9; J: TRBJ2-1; CDR3: CASSLDRSSYNEQFF; DNA: TGTGCCAGCAGCCTGGACAGGAGCTCCTACAATGAGCAGTTCTTC
D: TRBD2; V: TRBV28; J: TRBJ2-3; CDR3: CASSSGTSGSTDTQYF; DNA: TGTGCCAGCAGTTCTGGGACTAGCGGTAGCACAGATACGCAGTATTTT
D: NA; V: TRBV2; J: TRBJ2-7; CDR3: CASSEFRSGEQYF; DNA: TGTGCCAGCAGTGAATTTCGGTCGGGCGAGCAGTACTTC
D: TRBD1; V: TRBV2; J: TRBJ2-7; CDR3: CASSRQGASYEQYF; DNA: TGTGCCAGCAGTCGACAGGGGGCCTCCTACGAGCAGTACTTC
D: TRBD2; V: TRBV30; J: TRBJ2-7; CDR3: CAWSVGLAGGYEQYF; DNA: TGTGCCTGGAGTGTAGGTCTAGCGGGAGGATACGAGCAGTACTTC
D: TRBD2; V: TRBV4-1; J: TRBJ2-1; CDR3: CASSPGLAGSDYNEQFF; DNA: TGCGCCAGCAGCCCGGGACTAGCGGGATCTGACTACAATGAGCAGTTCTTC
D: TRBD1; V: TRBV10-3; J: TRBJ1-1; CDR3: CAIGQGSTEAFF; DNA: TGTGCCATTGGACAGGGAAGCACTGAAGCTTTCTTT
D: NA; V: TRBV28; J: TRBJ2-7; CDR3: CASSPGQTFVEQYF; DNA: TGTGCCAGCAGTCCCGGACAGACCTTCGTCGAGCAGTACTTC
D: TRBD1; V: TRBV7-9; J: TRBJ1-1; CDR3: CASSLDADRGLNTEAFF; DNA: TGTGCCAGCAGCTTAGACGCGGACAGGGGGTTGAACACTGAAGCTTTCTTT
D: TRBD1; V: TRBV4-1; J: TRBJ2-7; CDR3: CASSPRQGSYEQYF; DNA: TGCGCCAGCAGCCCGCGACAGGGGTCCTACGAGCAGTACTTC